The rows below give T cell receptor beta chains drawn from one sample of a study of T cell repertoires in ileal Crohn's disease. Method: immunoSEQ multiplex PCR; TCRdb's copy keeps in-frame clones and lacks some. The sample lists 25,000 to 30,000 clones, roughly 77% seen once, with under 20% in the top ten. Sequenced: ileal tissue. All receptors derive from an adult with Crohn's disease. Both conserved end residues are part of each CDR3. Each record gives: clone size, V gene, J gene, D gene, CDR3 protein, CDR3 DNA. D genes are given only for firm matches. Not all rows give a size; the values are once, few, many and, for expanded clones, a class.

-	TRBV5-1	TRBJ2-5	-	CASSFSRAQETQYF	TGCGCCAGCAGCTTCAGCAGGGCTCAAGAGACCCAGTACTTC
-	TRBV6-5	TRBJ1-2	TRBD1	CASSYYGQGARGYTF	TGTGCCAGCAGTTACTATGGACAGGGGGCGCGTGGCTACACCTTC
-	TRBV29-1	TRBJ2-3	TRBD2	CSVERASGMQYF	TGCAGCGTTGAAAGGGCTAGCGGAATGCAGTATTTT
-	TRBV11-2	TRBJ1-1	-	CASSLTEAGVRPAFF	TGTGCCAGCAGCTTAACCGAAGCGGGGGTCCGTCCGGCTTTCTTT
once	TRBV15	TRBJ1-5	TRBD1	CATSRGTVLTGGDQPQHF	TGTGCCACCAGCAGAGGTACGGTGTTGACAGGGGGCGATCAGCCCCAGCATTTT
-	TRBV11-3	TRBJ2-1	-	CASSVNIYNEQFF	TGTGCCAGCAGCGTAAATATCTACAATGAGCAGTTCTTC
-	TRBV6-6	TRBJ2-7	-	CASGGAREQYF	TGTGCCAGCGGGGGGGCTCGGGAGCAGTACTTC
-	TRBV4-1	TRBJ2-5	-	CASSQDASWAQYF	TGCGCCAGCAGCCAAGATGCTAGCTGGGCCCAGTACTTC
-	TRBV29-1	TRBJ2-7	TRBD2	CSVEDSMAGGGEQYF	TGCAGCGTTGAAGATTCGATGGCGGGAGGGGGTGAGCAGTACTTC
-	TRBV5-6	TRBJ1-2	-	CASSKTGVGVYTF	TGTGCCAGCAGCAAGACCGGGGTTGGCGTCTACACCTTC
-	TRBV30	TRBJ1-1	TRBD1	CAWSAGTVHTEAFF	TGTGCCTGGAGTGCCGGGACAGTTCACACTGAAGCTTTCTTT
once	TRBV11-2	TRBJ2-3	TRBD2	CASSSGLTTDTQYF	TGTGCCAGCAGCTCGGGACTAACCACAGATACGCAGTATTTT
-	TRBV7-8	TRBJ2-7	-	CASSSYRYEQYF	TGTGCCAGCAGCTCCTACAGATACGAGCAGTACTTC
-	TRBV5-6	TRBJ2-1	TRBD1	CASSFKGQGGEQFF	TGTGCCAGCAGCTTTAAGGGACAGGGAGGAGAGCAGTTCTTC
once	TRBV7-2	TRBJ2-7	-	CASSLGGPYEQYF	TGTGCCAGCAGCTTAGGAGGGCCCTACGAGCAGTACTTC
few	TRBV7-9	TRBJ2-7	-	CASSLEEPYEQYF	TGTGCCAGCAGCTTAGAAGAGCCCTACGAGCAGTACTTC
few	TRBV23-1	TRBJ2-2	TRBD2	CASSLLSGLGRTGGELFF	TGCGCCAGCAGTCTACTCTCCGGACTAGGCCGCACAGGCGGGGAGCTGTTTTTT
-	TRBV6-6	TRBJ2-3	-	CASSSSKTRSTDTQYF	TGTGCCAGTTCGTCTAGCAAGACCCGCAGCACAGATACGCAGTATTTT
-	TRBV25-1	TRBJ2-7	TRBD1	CASSGEDRGRYEQYF	TGTGCCAGCAGTGGGGAGGACAGGGGGCGATACGAGCAGTACTTC
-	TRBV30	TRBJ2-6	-	CAWSVGGSGANVLTF	TGTGCCTGGAGTGTGGGGGGCTCTGGGGCCAACGTCCTGACTTTC
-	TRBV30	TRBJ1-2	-	CACHERSFF	TGTGCCTGCCATGAGAGGTCCTTCTTC
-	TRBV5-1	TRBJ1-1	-	CASSLGLTTLQGRDEAFF	TGCGCCAGCAGCTTGGGCCTGACAACCTTACAGGGTAGGGATGAAGCTTTCTTT
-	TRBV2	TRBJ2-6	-	CASSVAGHSGANVLTF	TGTGCCAGCAGTGTGGCAGGCCACTCTGGGGCCAACGTCCTGACTTTC
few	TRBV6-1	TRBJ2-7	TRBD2	CASRGGRGYEQYF	TGTGCCAGCCGGGGCGGGAGGGGGTACGAGCAGTACTTC
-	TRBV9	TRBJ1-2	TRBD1	CASSPWDRDKGGYTF	TGTGCCAGCAGCCCATGGGACAGGGATAAGGGTGGCTACACCTTC
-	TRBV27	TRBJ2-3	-	CASSLLAADTQYF	TGTGCCAGCAGTTTACTCGCGGCAGATACGCAGTATTTT
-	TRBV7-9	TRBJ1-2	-	CASSYQGRYTF	TGTGCCAGCAGTTATCAGGGAAGGTACACCTTC
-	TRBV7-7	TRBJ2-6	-	CASSPLTGRSVLTF	TGTGCCAGCAGCCCGTTGACAGGGAGGAGCGTCCTGACTTTC
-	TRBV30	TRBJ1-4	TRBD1	CAWSGQENNEKLFF	TGTGCCTGGAGCGGACAGGAGAATAATGAAAAACTGTTTTTT
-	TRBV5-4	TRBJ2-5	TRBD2	CASGAGGGRLQETQYF	TGTGCCAGCGGGGCGGGAGGGGGTAGACTCCAAGAGACCCAGTACTTC
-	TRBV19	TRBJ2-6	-	CASGRRSGANVLTF	TGTGCCAGTGGGCGACGCTCTGGGGCCAACGTCCTGACTTTC
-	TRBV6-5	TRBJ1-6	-	CASSPRQGDNSPLHF	TGTGCCAGCAGTCCTCGACAAGGGGATAATTCACCCCTCCACTTT
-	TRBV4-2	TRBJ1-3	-	CASSQGNGDVGYNTIYF	TGTGCCAGCAGCCAGGGGAACGGGGATGTCGGGTACAACACCATATATTTT
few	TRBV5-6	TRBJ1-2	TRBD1	CASSTWGQRLYGYTF	TGTGCCAGCAGCACCTGGGGACAGAGACTCTATGGCTACACCTTC
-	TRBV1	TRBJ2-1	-	CTYSVGGNNEQFF	TGCACCTATAGCGTAGGAGGGAACAATGAGCAGTTCTTC
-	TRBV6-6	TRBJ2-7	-	CASRDIGGQLYEQYF	TGTGCCAGCAGGGATATCGGGGGACAGTTATACGAGCAGTACTTC
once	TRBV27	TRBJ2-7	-	CASSQQGRNEQYF	TGTGCCAGCAGTCAACAGGGTAGGAACGAGCAGTACTTC
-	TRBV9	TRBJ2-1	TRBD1	CASSQTGSLSEQFF	TGTGCCAGTTCTCAGACAGGGAGCTTGAGTGAGCAGTTCTTC
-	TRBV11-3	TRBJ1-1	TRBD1	CASSYRGQNTEAFF	TGTGCCAGCAGCTACAGGGGCCAGAACACTGAAGCTTTCTTT
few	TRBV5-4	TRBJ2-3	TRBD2	CASSLTGGVDTQYF	TGTGCCAGCAGCTTGACGGGAGGTGTAGATACGCAGTATTTT
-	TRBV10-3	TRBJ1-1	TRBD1	CAISESRTGREGAFF	TGTGCCATCAGTGAGTCGAGGACAGGCCGCGAAGGAGCTTTCTTT
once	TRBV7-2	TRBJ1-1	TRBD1	CASSSQGAQTEAFF	TGTGCCAGCAGCTCACAGGGGGCGCAGACTGAAGCTTTCTTT
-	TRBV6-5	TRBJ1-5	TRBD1	CASTATGGRQPQHF	TGTGCCAGCACCGCGACAGGGGGGAGGCAGCCCCAGCATTTT
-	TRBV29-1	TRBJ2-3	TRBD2	CASGKDTQYF	TGCGCTAGCGGGAAAGATACGCAGTATTTT
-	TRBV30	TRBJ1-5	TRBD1	CAWSRTGGGQPQHF	TGTGCCTGGAGTCGGACAGGGGGTGGTCAGCCCCAGCATTTT
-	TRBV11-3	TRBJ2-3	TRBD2	CASSLGGLAPFLSDTQYF	TGTGCCAGCAGCTTAGGGGGACTAGCTCCTTTTTTATCAGATACGCAGTATTTT
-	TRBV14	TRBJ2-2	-	CASSQILNTGELFF	TGTGCCAGCAGCCAAATCCTGAACACCGGGGAGCTGTTTTTT
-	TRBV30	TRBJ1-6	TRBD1	CAWSTGQSNNSPLHF	TGTGCCTGGAGTACGGGACAGAGTAATAATTCACCCCTCCACTTT
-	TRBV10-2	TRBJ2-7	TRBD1	CASSDIGTGRSYEQYF	TGCGCCAGCAGTGATATAGGGACAGGGCGCTCCTACGAGCAGTACTTC
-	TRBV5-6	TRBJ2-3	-	CASSLPITDTQYF	TGTGCCAGCAGCTTGCCCATCACAGATACGCAGTATTTT
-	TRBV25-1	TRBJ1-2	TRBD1	CASSLSGQGNYGYTF	TGTGCCAGCAGCCTATCAGGACAGGGGAACTATGGCTACACCTTC
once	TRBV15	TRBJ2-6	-	CATSKGHSLSGANVLTF	TGTGCCACCAGCAAGGGACATTCCCTCTCTGGGGCCAACGTCCTGACTTTC
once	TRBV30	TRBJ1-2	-	CAWSRWWPGLQKFGGYTF	TGTGCCTGGAGTAGGTGGTGGCCGGGACTTCAAAAGTTCGGGGGCTACACCTTC
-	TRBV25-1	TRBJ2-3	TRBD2	CASSEWNGRSTDTQYF	TGTGCCAGCAGTGAATGGAACGGGAGGAGTACAGATACGCAGTATTTT
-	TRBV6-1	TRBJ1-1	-	CASSEKEGITEAFF	TGTGCCAGCAGTGAAAAGGAGGGGATAACTGAAGCTTTCTTT
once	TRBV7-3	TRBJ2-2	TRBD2	CASSLGGGAGELFF	TGTGCCAGCAGCTTAGGCGGGGGGGCCGGGGAGCTGTTTTTT
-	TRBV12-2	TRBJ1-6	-	CASRLGQGGSPLHF	TGTGCAAGTCGCTTGGGACAGGGAGGTTCACCCCTCCACTTT
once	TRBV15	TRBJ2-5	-	CATSRNKKGEETQYF	TGTGCCACCAGCAGAAACAAAAAGGGAGAAGAGACCCAGTACTTC
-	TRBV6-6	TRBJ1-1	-	CAVNPGGWDTEAFF	TGTGCCGTCAACCCGGGGGGCTGGGACACTGAAGCTTTCTTT
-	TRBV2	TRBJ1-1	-	CASITVHPRAEAFF	TGTGCCAGCATCACAGTTCATCCGCGGGCTGAAGCTTTCTTT